This T cell receptor beta chain was observed in a study of Ad26.COV2.S vaccination and SARS-CoV-2 variants. Study-level results: Those who received the vaccine showed greater spike-specific TCR breadth than those given placebo.

The V gene lost 1 base and the J gene lost 2 bases, with 9 bases spanning the gap. Germline CDR1 and CDR2: SGHAT and FQNNGV. The CDR3 extends over 14 amino acids. Treatment specified: 15 to 20 received Ad26.COV2.S at low or high dose, single or two shots; 5 received placebo; per-sample allocation not given. The samples were gathered on day 63 after the first injection of vaccine or placebo. Sequencing was performed with immunoSEQ multiplex PCR; in TCRdb, only in-frame clones are kept and a portion is missing. The data contain a few hundred thousand clones, around 88% of them seen just once; the ten biggest clones take up approximately 3%. The count of this clone is one. Its antigen is not identified.

The genes are TRBV11-2 and TRBJ2-7; perhaps TRBD2 as D (5 bases). The TCR originated in a person between 18 and 65 years old who received the Ad26.COV2.S COVID-19 vaccine or a placebo. The sequencing here drew on peripheral blood, taken in a trial of Ad26.COV2.S vaccine versus placebo. CDR3 nucleotides: TGTGCCAGCAGCTTAGGCACCGGGACCTACGAGCAGTACGTC. This translates into CASSLGTGTYEQYV.